This entry features one T cell receptor (beta chain) sequence. Germline values: CDR1 MGHDK, CDR2 SYGVNS. The CDR3 consists of 14 residues. V lost 2 bases and J 7 bases, leaving 12 bases between the germline ends. This entry is derived from a study of pediatric ulcerative colitis. During colonoscopy, one to two rectal pinch biopsies were collected. The assay was run at survey level. Repertoires were generated with immunoSEQ multiplex PCR, while TCRdb's copy carries only in-frame clones and drops some. The profile shows 16,000 or so clones, approximately 80% of them singletons. The chain uses TRBV25-1 and TRBJ1-5; D ambiguous. The TCR was taken from a boy aged 5-17 years who was a control in a study of pediatric ulcerative colitis. Sequenced material: gut tissue. For the CDR3, the DNA is TGTGCCAGCAGTGAACGGACCGCAGACCAGCCCCAGCATTTT. Residues: CASSERTADQPQHF. The variable domain in full, with the rest retrieved from reference TRBV25-1 and TRBJ1-5, is EADIYQTPRYLVIGTGKKITLECSQTMGHDKMYWYQQDPGMELHLIHYSYGVNSTEKGDLSSESTVSRIRTEHFPLTLESARPSHTSQYLCASSERTADQPQHFGDGTRLSIL.